The 10 T cell receptor beta chains below were found in one sample sequenced in a study of chemoradiotherapy in HPV16-positive cancers. TCRdb keeps only in-frame clones here, not all; method: immunoSEQ multiplex PCR. The sample lists under 2,000 clones, roughly 72% occurring once. The sequencing here drew on tumor tissue, taken from a patient who underwent chemoradiotherapy. Source of these receptors: a human donor with HPV-associated anogenital cancer.

This clone was counted a single time. This chain connects TRBV2 to TRBJ1-1, with D possibly being TRBD1 (5 bases). The V gene lost 4 bases and the J gene lost 0 bases, with 12 bases spanning the gap. Germline CDR1 and CDR2: SNHLY and FYNNEI. This CDR3 has 15 amino acids. The chain's CDR3 is CASSVQGPLNTEAFF. CDR3 coding DNA: TGTGCCAGCAGTGTGCAGGGCCCTTTGAACACTGAAGCTTTCTTT.

By share of the sample, this clone is large. This chain links TRBV10-3 with TRBJ2-3, with 10 bases fitting TRBD1. J lost 5 bases, V lost 7 bases, and 9 bases had no gene match. CDR3 length: 15 residues. Germline CDR1 and CDR2: ENHRY and SYGVKD. DNA of the CDR3: TGTGCCATCAACCCTGACAGGGGGCTTGGAGATACGCAGTATTTT. Protein: CAINPDRGLGDTQYF.

This clone was observed a few times. The chain has TRBV15 and TRBJ2-7; D remains ambiguous. Germline CDR1 and CDR2: LNHNV and YYDKDF (reference sequence). Trimming pared 0 bases from V and 1 base from J, leaving 4 bases between. The CDR3 totals 13 residues. The CDR3 bases are TGTGCCACCAGCAGAGACCGGTCCTACGAGCAGTACTTC. Translating it yields CATSRDRSYEQYF. Full variable domain (outside the CDR3, taken from reference TRBV15 and TRBJ2-7): DAMVIQNPRYQVTQFGKPVTLSCSQTLNHNVMYWYQQKSSQAPKLLFHYYDKDFNNEADTPDNFQSRRPNTSFCFLDIRSPGLGDTAMYLCATSRDRSYEQYFGPGTRLTVT.

The CDR3 sequence is CASSYSGTYGYTF. The CDR3 coding sequence is TGTGCCAGCAGTTACTCGGGCACCTATGGCTACACCTTC. J is TRBJ1-2 and V is TRBV6-5; no clear D gene. V lost 0 bases to trimming and J lost 4 bases, with 6 bases between them. The CDR3 has 13 residues. Per germline, CDR1 MNHEY and CDR2 SVGAGI.

V usage is TRBV12-5 and J usage is TRBJ2-2, with D possibly TRBD1 on 5 matching bases. The CDR3 is made up of 16 amino acids. Germline loops: CDR1 LGHNT, CDR2 FRNRAP. Trimming took 2 bases from V and 6 from J, leaving 16 bases between them. The CDR3 DNA reads TGTGCTAGTGGTTTGAAAAGGGGAAAAACCGCCGGGGAGCTGTTTTTT. Translation: CASGLKRGKTAGELFF.

This chain links TRBV4-1 with TRBJ2-7; D remains ambiguous. The CDR3 spans 15 residues. Trimming took 1 base from V and 2 from J, leaving 12 bases between them. Germline V gives CDR1 MGHRA, CDR2 YSYEKL. The CDR3 DNA follows: TGCGCCAGCAGCCAAGTCGAGTCTAGAGCCTACGAGCAGTACTTC. Its protein product is CASSQVESRAYEQYF.

V is TRBV12-5 and J is TRBJ1-3; a possible D gene is TRBD1 (6 bases). Germline loops: CDR1 LGHNT, CDR2 FRNRAP. V was trimmed by 5 bases and J by 2 bases, leaving 16 bases between them. The CDR3 has 16 amino acids. The CDR3 sequence: CASGPLRGAPGNTIYF. As DNA, the CDR3 is TGTGCTAGTGGTCCCCTCAGGGGCGCTCCTGGAAACACCATATATTTT.

The chain links TRBV9 to TRBJ1-4; 7 positions agree with TRBD1. The CDR3 consists of 15 residues. Germline V CDR1 and CDR2: SGDLS, YYNGEE. Losses at the gene ends were 3 bases for V and 4 bases for J; bases not matched to a gene: 6. The CDR3 bases are TGTGCCAGCAGCGCATCCGGGACAGTTAATGAAAAACTGTTTTTT. This encodes CASSASGTVNEKLFF.

J is TRBJ2-7 and V is TRBV28; possible D gene TRBD1, 7 bases. Trimming pared 6 bases from V and 3 bases from J, leaving 18 bases between. CDR3 length: 15 amino acids. Germline V gene sequence: CDR1 MDHEN, CDR2 SYDVKM. The CDR3, as DNA: TGTGCCAGCAGCTTACCGGGGGACAGTATCTACGAGCAGTACTTC. It encodes CASSLPGDSIYEQYF.

This sequence joins TRBV5-1 and TRBJ2-7, with D uncertain. This CDR3 has 15 residues. The V end was cut by 0 bases, the J end by 4 bases, with 14 bases between. CDR1 and CDR2 (germline): SGHRS, YFSETQ. The CDR3 spells CASSLEVGDPYEQYF. As DNA, the CDR3 is TGCGCCAGCAGCTTGGAGGTAGGAGACCCATACGAGCAGTACTTC. Full variable domain (rest looked up from reference TRBV5-1 and TRBJ2-7): KAGVTQTPRYLIKTRGQQVTLSCSPISGHRSVSWYQQTPGQGLQFLFEYFSETQRNKGNFPGRFSGRQFSNSRSEMNVSTLELGDSALYLCASSLEVGDPYEQYFGPGTRLTVT.